This T cell receptor beta chain originates from a study of T cell changes during pregnancy in multiple sclerosis. V shed 4 bases, J shed 5 bases, and the junction held 2 bases outside the gene matches. Germline values: CDR1 MRHNA, CDR2 SNTAGT. CDR3 size: 14 residues. Here immunoSEQ multiplex PCR was the method, and the copy in TCRdb shows in-frame clones only, minus some. The table records tens of thousands of clones, about 90% of them present only once. The TCR sequence derives from a female donor in good health, enrolled as a control in a pregnancy study. Material: CD4+ T cells from peripheral blood mononuclear cells, obtained after pregnancy. The V call is TRBV6-4, the J call TRBJ2-3, with 11 nucleotides matching TRBD2. The CDR3 sequence: CASSGLAGGDTQYF. CDR3 sequence (DNA): TGTGCCAGCAGTGGGCTAGCGGGAGGAGATACGCAGTATTTT.